This T cell receptor beta chain was obtained from a study of cytomegalovirus exposure and HLA in healthy donors. About this clone: Its antigen is unknown.

Overall study results and limits: TCR beta V segments were, for the most part, productive about 87% or about 30% of the time in an earlier analysis. In a later analysis, across HLA loci, associated TCR counts were highest for DRB1, lowest for HLA-C. Most TCR sequences were uncommon, yet certain public TCRs appeared in many donors. Another analysis was done later, and it associated approximately 18,000 TCR beta sequences with HLA alleles at 0.05 false discovery rate.

The CDR3 runs to 13 residues. The V and J ends lost 1 base and 2 bases respectively, with 6 bases between them. The germline V gene has CDR1 SEHNR and CDR2 FQNEAQ (reference sequence). Primers for the PCR totalled 60 Vbeta and 13 Jbeta. Generated by immunoSEQ multiplex PCR, the TCRdb table keeps only in-frame clones and is missing some. The sample yields roughly 140,000 clones, about four fifths seen once. Sequences were obtained from PBMCs. The clonotype was recovered from a man aged 30 to 39 in good health and CMV-seropositive. The chain has TRBV7-9 and TRBJ2-7, with D uncertain. CDR3 nucleotide sequence: TGTGCCAGCAGCTTAGACGGTCCCTACGAGCAGTACTTC. Protein product: CASSLDGPYEQYF. The complete variable domain, with remaining parts taken from reference TRBV7-9 and TRBJ2-7, reads DTGVSQNPRHKITKRGQNVTFRCDPISEHNRLYWYRQTLGQGPEFLTYFQNEAQLEKSRLLSDRFSAERPKGSFSTLEIQRTEQGDSAMYLCASSLDGPYEQYFGPGTRLTVT.